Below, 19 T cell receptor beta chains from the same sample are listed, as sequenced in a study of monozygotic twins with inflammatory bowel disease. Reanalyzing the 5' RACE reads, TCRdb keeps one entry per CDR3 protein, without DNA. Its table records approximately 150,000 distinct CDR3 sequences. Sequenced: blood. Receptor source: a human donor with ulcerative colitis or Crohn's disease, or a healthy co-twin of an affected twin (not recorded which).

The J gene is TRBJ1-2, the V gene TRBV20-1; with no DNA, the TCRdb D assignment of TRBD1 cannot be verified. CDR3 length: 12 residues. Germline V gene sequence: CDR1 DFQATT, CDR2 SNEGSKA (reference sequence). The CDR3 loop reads CSARSQGYGYTF.

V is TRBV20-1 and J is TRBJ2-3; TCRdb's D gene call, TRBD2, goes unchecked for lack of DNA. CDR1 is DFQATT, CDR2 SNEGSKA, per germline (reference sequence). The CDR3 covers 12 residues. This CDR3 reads CSASALARTQYF.

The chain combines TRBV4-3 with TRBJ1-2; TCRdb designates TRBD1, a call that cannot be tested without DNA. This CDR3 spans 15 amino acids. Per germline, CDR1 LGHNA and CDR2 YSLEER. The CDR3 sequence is CASSQDVGGGYGYTF.

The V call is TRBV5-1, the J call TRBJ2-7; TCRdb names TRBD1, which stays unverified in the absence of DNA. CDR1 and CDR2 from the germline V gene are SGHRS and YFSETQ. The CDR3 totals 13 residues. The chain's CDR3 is CASSDRTYYEQYF.

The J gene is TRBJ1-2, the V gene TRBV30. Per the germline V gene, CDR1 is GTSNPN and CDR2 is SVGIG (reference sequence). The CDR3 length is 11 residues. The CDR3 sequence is CAWRRIYGYTF. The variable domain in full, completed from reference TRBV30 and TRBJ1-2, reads SQTIHQWPATLVQPVGSPLSLECTVEGTSNPNLYWYRQAAGRGLQLLFYSVGIGQISSEVPQNLSASRPQDRQFILSSKKLLLSDSGFYLCAWRRIYGYTFGSGTRLTVV.

The CDR3 is CASSEVSGGAYEQYF. The genes are TRBV2 and TRBJ2-7; TCRdb lists TRBD2, though no DNA is available to test this call. There are 15 residues in the CDR3. In germline, CDR1 is SNHLY, CDR2 FYNNEI. Filled out from reference TRBV2 and TRBJ2-7, the complete variable domain reads EPEVTQTPSHQVTQMGQEVILRCVPISNHLYFYWYRQILGQKVEFLVSFYNNEISEKSEIFDDQFSVERPDGSNFTLKIRSTKLEDSAMYFCASSEVSGGAYEQYFGPGTRLTVT.

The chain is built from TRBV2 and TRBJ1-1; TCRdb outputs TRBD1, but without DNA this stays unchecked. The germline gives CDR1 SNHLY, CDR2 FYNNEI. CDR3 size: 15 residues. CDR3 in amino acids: CASSEPGGWNTEAFF.

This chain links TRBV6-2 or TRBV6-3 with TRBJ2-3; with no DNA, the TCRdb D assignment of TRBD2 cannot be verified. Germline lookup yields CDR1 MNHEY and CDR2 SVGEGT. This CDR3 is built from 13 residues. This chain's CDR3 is CASSYRASDTQYF.

This CDR3 is CSARAGTGGPQPQHF. The rearrangement uses TRBV20-1 and TRBJ1-5; TCRdb selects TRBD1, and the lack of DNA leaves this call unchecked. The CDR3 contains 15 residues. Germline values: CDR1 DFQATT, CDR2 SNEGSKA (reference sequence).

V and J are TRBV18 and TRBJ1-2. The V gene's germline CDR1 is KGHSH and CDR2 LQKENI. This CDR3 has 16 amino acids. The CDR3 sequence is CASSPARDLGQRGYTF.

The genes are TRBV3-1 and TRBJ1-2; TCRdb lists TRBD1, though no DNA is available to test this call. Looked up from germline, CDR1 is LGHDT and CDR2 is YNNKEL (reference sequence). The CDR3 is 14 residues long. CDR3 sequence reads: CASSRQENNYGYTF.

Here the CDR3 reads CASSAKTGGNTEAFF. The chain combines TRBV4-2 with TRBJ1-1; TCRdb proposes TRBD1, but this gene call is untestable without DNA. Germline CDR1 is LGHNA and CDR2 is YNFKEQ. This CDR3 spans 15 amino acids.

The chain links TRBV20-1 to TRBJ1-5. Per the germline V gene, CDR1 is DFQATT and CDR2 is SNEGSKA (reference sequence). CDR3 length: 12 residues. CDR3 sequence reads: CSAIRGNQPQHF.

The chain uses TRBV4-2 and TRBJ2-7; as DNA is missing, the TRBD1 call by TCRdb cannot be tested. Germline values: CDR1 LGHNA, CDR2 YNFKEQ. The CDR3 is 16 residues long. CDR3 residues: CASSTRRDRETYEQYF.

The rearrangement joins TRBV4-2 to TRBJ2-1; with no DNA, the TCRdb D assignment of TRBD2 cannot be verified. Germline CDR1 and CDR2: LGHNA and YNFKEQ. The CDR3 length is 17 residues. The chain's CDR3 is CASSGTSGGASYNEQFF.

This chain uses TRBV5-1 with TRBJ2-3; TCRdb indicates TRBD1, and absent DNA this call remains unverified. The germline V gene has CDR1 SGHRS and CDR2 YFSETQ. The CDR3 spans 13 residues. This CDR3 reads CASSLVETGTQYF.

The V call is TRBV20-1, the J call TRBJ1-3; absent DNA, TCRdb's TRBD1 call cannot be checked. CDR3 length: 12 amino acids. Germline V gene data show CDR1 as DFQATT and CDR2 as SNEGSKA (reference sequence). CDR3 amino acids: CSVPGGGNTIYF.

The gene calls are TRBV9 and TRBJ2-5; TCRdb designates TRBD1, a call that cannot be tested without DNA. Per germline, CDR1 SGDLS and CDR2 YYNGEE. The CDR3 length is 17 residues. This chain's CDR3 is CASSVAFEGGLQETQYF. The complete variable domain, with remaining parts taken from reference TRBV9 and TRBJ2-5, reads DSGVTQTPKHLITATGQRVTLRCSPRSGDLSVYWYQQSLDQGLQFLIQYYNGEERAKGNILERFSAQQFPDLHSELNLSSLELGDSALYFCASSVAFEGGLQETQYFGPGTRLLVL.

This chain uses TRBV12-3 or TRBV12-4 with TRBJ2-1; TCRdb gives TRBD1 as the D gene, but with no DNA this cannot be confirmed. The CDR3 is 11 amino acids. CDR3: CASSTGGEQFF.